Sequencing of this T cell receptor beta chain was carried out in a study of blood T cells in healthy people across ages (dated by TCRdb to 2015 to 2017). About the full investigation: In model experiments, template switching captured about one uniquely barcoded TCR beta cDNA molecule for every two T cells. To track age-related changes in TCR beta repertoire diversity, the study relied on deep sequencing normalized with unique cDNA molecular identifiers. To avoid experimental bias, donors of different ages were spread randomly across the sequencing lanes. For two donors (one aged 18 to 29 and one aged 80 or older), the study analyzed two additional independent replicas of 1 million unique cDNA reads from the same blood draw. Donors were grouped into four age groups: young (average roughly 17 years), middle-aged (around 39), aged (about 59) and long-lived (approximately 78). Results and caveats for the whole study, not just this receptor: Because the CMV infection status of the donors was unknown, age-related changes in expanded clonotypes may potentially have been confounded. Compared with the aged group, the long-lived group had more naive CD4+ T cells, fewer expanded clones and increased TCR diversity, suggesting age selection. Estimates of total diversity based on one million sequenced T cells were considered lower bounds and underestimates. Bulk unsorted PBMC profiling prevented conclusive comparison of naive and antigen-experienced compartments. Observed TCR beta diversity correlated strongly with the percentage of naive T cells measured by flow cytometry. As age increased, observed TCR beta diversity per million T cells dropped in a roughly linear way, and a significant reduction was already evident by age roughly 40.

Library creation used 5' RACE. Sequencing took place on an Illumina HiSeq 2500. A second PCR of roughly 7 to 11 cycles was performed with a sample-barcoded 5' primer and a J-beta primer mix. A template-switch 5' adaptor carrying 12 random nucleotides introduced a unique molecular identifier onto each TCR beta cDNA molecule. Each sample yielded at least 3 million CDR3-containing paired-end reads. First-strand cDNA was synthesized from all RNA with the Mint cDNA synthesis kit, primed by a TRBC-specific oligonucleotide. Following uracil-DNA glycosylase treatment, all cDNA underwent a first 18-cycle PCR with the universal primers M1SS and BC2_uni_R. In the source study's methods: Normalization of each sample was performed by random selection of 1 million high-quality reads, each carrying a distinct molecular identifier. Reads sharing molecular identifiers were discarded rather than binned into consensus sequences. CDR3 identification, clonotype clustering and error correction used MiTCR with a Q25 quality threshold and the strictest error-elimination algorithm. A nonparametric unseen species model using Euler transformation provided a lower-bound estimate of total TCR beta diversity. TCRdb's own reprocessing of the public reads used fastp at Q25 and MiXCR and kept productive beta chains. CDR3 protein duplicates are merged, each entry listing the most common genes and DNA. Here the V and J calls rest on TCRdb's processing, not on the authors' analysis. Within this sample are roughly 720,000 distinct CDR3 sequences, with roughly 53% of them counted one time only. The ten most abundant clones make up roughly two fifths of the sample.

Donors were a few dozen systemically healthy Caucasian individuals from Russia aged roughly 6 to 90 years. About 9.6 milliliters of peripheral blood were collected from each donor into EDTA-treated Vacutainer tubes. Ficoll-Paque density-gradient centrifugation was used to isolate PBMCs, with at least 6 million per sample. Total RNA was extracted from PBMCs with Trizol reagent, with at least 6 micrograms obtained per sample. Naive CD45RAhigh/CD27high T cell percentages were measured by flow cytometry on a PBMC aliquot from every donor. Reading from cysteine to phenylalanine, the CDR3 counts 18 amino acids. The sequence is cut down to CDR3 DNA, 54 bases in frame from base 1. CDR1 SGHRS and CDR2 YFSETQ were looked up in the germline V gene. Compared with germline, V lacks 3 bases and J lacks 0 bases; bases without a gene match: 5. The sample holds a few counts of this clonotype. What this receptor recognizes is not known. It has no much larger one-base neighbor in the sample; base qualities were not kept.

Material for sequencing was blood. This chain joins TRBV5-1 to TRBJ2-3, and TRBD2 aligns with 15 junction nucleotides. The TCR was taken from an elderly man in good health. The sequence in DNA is TGCGCCAGCAGCTACCGGACTAGCGGGAGGGCTAGCACAGATACGCAGTATTTT. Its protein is CASSYRTSGRASTDTQYF.